This TCR beta chain was captured by sequencing in a study of T cells in Graves' hyperthyroidism and ophthalmopathy. RNA transcripts provided the source from which TCR beta CDR3 regions were amplified. HTBI primers were employed in a first-round RT-PCR of the TCR CDR3. TCRdb called the multiplex PCR reads again in MiXCR, with one record for every CDR3 protein. The sample records a few hundred thousand distinct CDR3 sequences, less than 15% being singletons. Together with thyroid ultrasound, orbital computed tomography, serum thyroxine and TRAb, clinical symptoms were used for diagnoses. Cells are PBMCs isolated from more than 8.5 ml of fresh blood. CDR1 is MDHEN and CDR2 is SYDVKM in the germline V gene. Trimming cost V 5 bases and J 5 bases; bases outside gene matches: 8. The CDR3 is 16 residues long.

The TCR originated in a man aged 25 to 40 with Graves' hyperthyroidism that later progressed to Graves' ophthalmopathy. The sample consisted of blood. The chain carries TRBV28 and TRBJ2-2; TRBD2 aligns across 10 bases. The CDR3 nucleotides read TGTGCCAGCAGTAAAATAGCGGGAGGTTGGACCGGGGAGCTGTTTTTT. This codes for CASSKIAGGWTGELFF.